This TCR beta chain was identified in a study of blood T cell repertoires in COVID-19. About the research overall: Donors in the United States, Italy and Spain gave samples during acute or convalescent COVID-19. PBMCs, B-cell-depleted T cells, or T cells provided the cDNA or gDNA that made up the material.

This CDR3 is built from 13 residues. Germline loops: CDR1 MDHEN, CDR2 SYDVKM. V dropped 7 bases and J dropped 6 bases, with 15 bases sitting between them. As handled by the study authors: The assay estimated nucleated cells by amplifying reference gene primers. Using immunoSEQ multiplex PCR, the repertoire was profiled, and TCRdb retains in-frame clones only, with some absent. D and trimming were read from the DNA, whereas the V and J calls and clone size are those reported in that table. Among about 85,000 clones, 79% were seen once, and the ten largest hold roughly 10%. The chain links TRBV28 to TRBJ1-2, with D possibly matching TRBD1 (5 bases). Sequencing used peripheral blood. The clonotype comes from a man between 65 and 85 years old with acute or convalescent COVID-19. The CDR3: CASNNRGGDGYTF. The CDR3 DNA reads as TGTGCCAGCAACAATAGGGGCGGGGATGGCTACACCTTC.